Presented here are 7 T cell receptor beta chains from one specimen sequenced in a study of tissue T cells after allogeneic stem cell transplantation. Profiling relied on immunoSEQ multiplex PCR, and the TCRdb table lists in-frame clones only, not all of them. The data hold roughly 6,100 clones, with around 43% observed a single time. Time point indicated: mouse harvest day 7 after allogeneic transplant. Mouse grafts combined 10^7 T-cell-depleted bone marrow cells with 10^6 splenic CD5+ T cells. The specimen was skin. These receptors were taken from a female BALB/c mouse given C57BL/6 T cells with graft-versus-host disease after an allogeneic hematopoietic cell transplant.

As regards this clone: The genes are named according to mouse. The CDR3 goes on 1 residue after the read ends, and that part is filled in from the germline J gene. The chain uses TRBV26 and TRBJ2-7; D not certain. V gave up 2 bases and J gave up 0 bases, with 5 bases separating them. CDR1 and CDR2 from the germline V gene are KGHPV and FQNQEV (reference sequence). This CDR3 has 13 amino acids. The sequenced CDR3 bases are TGTGCCAGCAGTCTGCAGAGCTCCTATGAACAGTAC. It specifies CASSLQSSYEQY. The CDR3 in its entirety is CASSLQSSYEQYF.

About this clone itself: Germline and genes: mouse. The CDR3 end lies 1 residue beyond the end of the read and is filled in from the germline J gene. J is TRBJ1-3 and V is TRBV12-1; D gene ambiguous. The CDR3 has 13 residues. The V end was cut by 0 bases, the J end by 7 bases, with 9 bases between. CDR1 is SGHSN and CDR2 is HYEKVE in the germline V gene. The CDR3 here is CASSLGGMNTLYF. The CDR3 DNA, read in part, is TGTGCCAGCTCTCTCGGAGGGATGAATACGCTCTAT.

A note on this clone: Germline and genes: mouse. The sequenced fragment ends 1 residue before the CDR3 boundary, so the rest is inferred from the germline J gene. This rearrangement joins TRBV29 to TRBJ1-1; D uncertain. V lost 4 bases and J lost 10, with 10 bases in between. CDR3 length: 11 amino acids. CDR1 is MSHET and CDR2 is SYDVDS in the germline V gene. The CDR3 is CASSSGRGVFF. The part of the CDR3 DNA that was read is TGTGCTAGCAGTTCCGGGCGAGGAGTCTTC.

Note on this clone: Gene names denote mouse genes. From the germline J gene comes the end of the CDR3, since the read stops 1 residue before it. The rearrangement joins TRBV13-2 to TRBJ1-6; the match to TRBD1 covers 10 bases. TRBJ1-6 is annotated as an ORF whose role is uncertain. Germline V gene sequence: CDR1 NNHNN, CDR2 SYGAGS (reference sequence). V gave up 1 base and J gave up 2 bases; unmatched junction bases: 3. The CDR3 sequence is 17 residues long. CDR3 sequence: CASGDPGQGPYNSPLYF. CDR3 DNA (partial): TGTGCCAGCGGTGATCCGGGACAGGGGCCCTATAATTCGCCCCTCTAC.

Remarks on this clone: Gene names and germline match the mouse. The observed sequence ends 1 residue before the CDR3 terminus, with the missing tail filled in from the germline J gene. V and J are TRBV1 and TRBJ2-2, with 7 nucleotides matching TRBD1. Germline CDR1 and CDR2: NSQYPW and LRSPGD (reference sequence). The CDR3 is 15 amino acids. J was trimmed by 1 base and V by 3 bases; bases with no gene match: 2. The covered CDR3 bases are TGCACCTGCAGTGCCCGGGACAGAAACACCGGGCAGCTCTAC. It translates to CTCSARDRNTGQLY. The whole CDR3 protein reads CTCSARDRNTGQLYF. Full variable domain (rest looked up from reference TRBV1 and TRBJ2-2): VTLLEQNPRWRLVPRGQAVNLRCILKNSQYPWMSWYQQDLQKQLQWLFTLRSPGDKEVKSLPGADYLATRVTDTELRLQVANMSQGRTLYCTCSARDRNTGQLYFGEGSKLTVL.

Sample share makes this clone large. Genes here carry mouse names. The read terminates 1 residue ahead of where the CDR3 ends, so the germline J gene completes it. This chain links TRBV26 with TRBJ2-5, with a weak D call TRBD1 (6 bases). Germline V CDR1 and CDR2: KGHPV, FQNQEV (reference sequence). Trimming took off 6 bases at V and 3 bases at J, with 7 bases between the two ends. The CDR3 length is 12 residues. The sequenced CDR3 bases are TGTGCCAGCAGACAGGGTCAAGACACCCAGTAC. It is translated as CASRQGQDTQY. The CDR3, in full, reads CASRQGQDTQYF.

A remark on this clone: These gene names are mouse names. CDR3 DNA (partial): TGTGCCAGCAGTCTGTGGGGGGTGCCCACAGAAGTCTTC. It encodes CASSLWGVPTEVF. The CDR3 in full is CASSLWGVPTEVFF. V and J are TRBV26 and TRBJ1-1; possibly TRBD1 for D (5 bases). The read falls 1 residue short of the CDR3 end, and the missing part is taken from the germline J gene. Germline lookup yields CDR1 KGHPV and CDR2 FQNQEV (reference sequence). Trimming removed 1 base from V and 4 bases from J, with 10 bases in between. CDR3 length equals 14 residues.